Below, 16 T cell receptor beta chains from the same sample are listed, as sequenced in a study of shared clonotypes between healthy human individuals. Sequenced by immunoSEQ multiplex PCR; TCRdb stores in-frame clones only, minus some. The sample has 2 million to 2.5 million clones, roughly 95% seen once. The sequencing sample was made of naive CD4+ T cells sorted from blood. Regarding subset: CD45RA+ positively selected. These receptors all stem from a man between 18 and 29 years old in good health.

The gene calls are TRBV6-5 and TRBJ2-7, with 7 bases aligning to TRBD1. The CDR3 loop spans 14 amino acids. Germline lookup yields CDR1 MNHEY and CDR2 SVGAGI. Trimming removed 6 bases from V and 3 bases from J; junction bases left unmatched: 8. The CDR3 is CASSVGDRNYEQYF. The CDR3, as DNA: TGTGCCAGCAGCGTCGGGGACAGAAACTACGAGCAGTACTTC.

The V gene is TRBV2, the J gene TRBJ2-5; 8 bases line up with TRBD2. Germline-derived CDR1 and CDR2 are SNHLY and FYNNEI. This CDR3 has 15 residues. The V gene end was trimmed by 1 base and the J gene end by 5 bases; junction bases not matched to a gene: 6. CDR3 protein: CASSEEAGAYETQYF. CDR3 bases: TGTGCCAGCAGTGAAGAAGCGGGAGCGTACGAGACCCAGTACTTC.

CDR3 region: CASSFTSNTGELFF. The CDR3 nucleotides are TGTGCCAGCAGCTTCACCTCGAACACCGGGGAGCTGTTTTTT. The chain carries TRBV7-2 and TRBJ2-2; unclear D gene. The CDR3 is 14 amino acids. The germline V gene encodes CDR1 SGHTA and CDR2 FQGNSA. V lost 3 bases and J 0 bases, leaving 5 bases between the germline ends.

The rearrangement links TRBV19 to TRBJ1-5; maybe TRBD1 (5 bases). V lost 4 bases and J 5 bases, leaving 15 bases between the germline ends. This CDR3 contains 15 residues. Germline V lookup: CDR1 LNHDA, CDR2 SQIVND (reference sequence). The CDR3 loop reads CASSTPGPTYQPQHF. The CDR3 region has the DNA TGTGCCAGTAGTACACCGGGACCCACCTATCAGCCCCAGCATTTT. Looking up the rest from reference TRBV19 and TRBJ1-5 gives the full variable domain: DGGITQSPKYLFRKEGQNVTLSCEQNLNHDAMYWYRQDPGQGLRLIYYSQIVNDFQKGDIAEGYSVSREKKESFPLTVTSAQKNPTAFYLCASSTPGPTYQPQHFGDGTRLSIL.

The chain has TRBV9 and TRBJ2-2; 9 bases line up with TRBD2. V gave up 0 bases and J gave up 11 bases; unmatched junction bases: 14. Germline V gene lookup returns CDR1 SGDLS and CDR2 YYNGEE. The CDR3 is 17 residues long. The CDR3 DNA is TGTGCCAGCAGCGTAGAGGCGGGAGGGCCCCTAATCGGAGAGCTGTTTTTT. Translated, it gives CASSVEAGGPLIGELFF.

Regarding this clone: This CDR3 is also generated by other DNA sequences in the sample. This chain joins TRBV6-6 and TRBJ1-1; D unclear. The CDR3 is made up of 11 amino acids. The V and J ends lost 6 bases and 2 bases respectively, with 4 bases between them. Germline V gene lookup returns CDR1 MNHNY and CDR2 SVGAGI (reference sequence). The CDR3 coding sequence is TGTGCCAGCAGGCTAAACACTGAAGCTTTCTTT. Translating it yields CASRLNTEAFF.

Details on this clone: An end of the junction does not agree with germline; a read error may underlie this. The V gene is TRBV19, the J gene TRBJ2-2, with a tentative D call TRBD2 (5 bases). CDR1 LNHDA and CDR2 SQIVND come from the germline V gene (reference sequence). The CDR3 covers 13 residues. CDR3 DNA sequence: TGTGCCAGTAGTATTGAAAGCACCGGGGAGCTGCTTTTT. Translation gives CASSIESTGELLF.

V gene TRBV11-2 combines with J gene TRBJ1-2, with D possibly being TRBD1 (5 bases). CDR1 is SGHAT, CDR2 FQNNGV, per germline. The CDR3 has 15 amino acids. Trimming removed 0 bases at V and 8 bases at J, with 16 bases between. CDR3 DNA: TGTGCCAGCAGCTTAGATCAGATCGGGACTAGCGGCTACACCTTC. Protein product: CASSLDQIGTSGYTF.

The rearrangement links TRBV5-4 to TRBJ2-5; D possibly corresponds to TRBD1 (6 bases). Germline CDR1 reads SGHNT; CDR2 reads YYREEE (reference sequence). The V gene lost 0 bases and the J gene lost 4 bases, with 16 bases spanning the gap. This CDR3 region has 16 residues. The CDR3 nucleotides read TGTGCCAGCAGCTTGGACCCGGGGATAGGGGGAGAGACCCAGTACTTC. It encodes CASSLDPGIGGETQYF.

This chain connects TRBV21-1 to TRBJ2-7. TRBV21-1 counts as a pseudogene. The CDR3 consists of 12 residues. The CDR3 loop is CASIDGSYEQYF. The CDR3 coding sequence is TGTGCCAGCATCGATGGGTCCTACGAGCAGTACTTC.

The chain has TRBV2 and TRBJ1-2; tentative D call: TRBD1 (5 bases). Germline CDR1 reads SNHLY; CDR2 reads FYNNEI. V was trimmed by 4 bases and J by 6 bases, leaving 12 bases between them. The CDR3 extends over 13 amino acids. The chain's CDR3 is CASSVAGMNGYTF. The CDR3 coding sequence is TGTGCCAGCAGTGTTGCAGGGATGAATGGCTACACCTTC.

The CDR3 sequence is CASSPRLGKGLNTEAFF. The CDR3 coding sequence is TGTGCCAGCAGCCCGCGCCTCGGGAAGGGACTGAACACTGAAGCTTTCTTT. This rearrangement joins TRBV9 to TRBJ1-1; D may be TRBD1 (5 bases). CDR1 and CDR2 (germline): SGDLS, YYNGEE. The CDR3 contains 17 residues. Trimming shortened V by 4 bases and J by 0 bases, and 19 bases separated the two germline ends.

The chain recombines TRBV6-6 with TRBJ2-5, with unresolved D. Deletions cut 0 bases from V and 5 bases from J, with 10 bases between. The CDR3 runs 14 residues. Germline CDR1 reads MNHNY; CDR2 reads SVGAGI (reference sequence). CDR3 residues: CASSYSSSGETQYF. The CDR3 bases are TGTGCCAGCAGTTACTCGAGTTCTGGGGAGACCCAGTACTTC.

This sequence joins TRBV11-2 and TRBJ1-2; D is ambiguous. Trimming pared 5 bases from V and 7 bases from J, leaving 14 bases between. CDR3 length: 13 residues. Germline assignment: CDR1 SGHAT and CDR2 FQNNGV. The CDR3 region has the DNA TGTGCCAGCAGCCCCGGACTTATCTCTGGCTACACCTTC. This gives the protein CASSPGLISGYTF.

In regard to this clone: The same CDR3 also results from other DNA sequences found in this sample. The V gene is TRBV30, the J gene TRBJ2-5, with a possible D match to TRBD2 (6 bases). Germline V gene data show CDR1 as GTSNPN and CDR2 as SVGIG (reference sequence). This CDR3 region has 12 residues. V was cut by 1 base and J by 5 bases, with 8 bases left in between. The CDR3 DNA reads as TGTGCCTGGAGTGAGGGAGGTGAGACCCAGTACTTC. This translates into CAWSEGGETQYF.

J is TRBJ1-5 and V is TRBV11-2; D not resolved. This CDR3 is built from 13 residues. The V gene lost 0 bases and the J gene lost 4 bases, with 4 bases spanning the gap. Germline values: CDR1 SGHAT, CDR2 FQNNGV. The chain's CDR3 is CASSLDHNQPQHF. CDR3 sequence (DNA): TGTGCCAGCAGCTTAGACCATAATCAGCCCCAGCATTTT.